The 14 T cell receptor beta chains below come from one sample, sequenced in a study of identical twins. TCRdb reanalysed the 5' RACE reads using MiXCR and keeps one entry per CDR3 protein. This sample yields 250,000 or so distinct CDR3 sequences, of which approximately 7% are seen a single time; more than 3% belongs to the top ten. Another study also made use of these data, one on yellow fever vaccine responses in identical twins.

The specimen sequenced was memory (CD45RO+) T cells sorted from blood. These receptors were obtained from a woman aged 18-29 years in good health.

Only a few counts were recorded for this clonotype. The chain joins TRBV7-6 to TRBJ1-5; tentatively, D is TRBD1 (6 bases). CDR3 length equals 14 residues. The germline V gene encodes CDR1 SGHVS and CDR2 FNYEAQ. Trimming took off 6 bases at V and 7 bases at J, with 16 bases between the two ends. CDR3 sequence (DNA): TGTGCCAGCAGGAAACTAGACAGGACACAGCCCCAGCATTTT. It encodes CASRKLDRTQPQHF. The full variable domain, with the rest looked up from reference TRBV7-6 and TRBJ1-5, is GAGVSQSPRYKVTKRGQDVALRCDPISGHVSLYWYRQALGQGPEFLTYFNYEAQQDKSGLPNDRFSAERPEGSISTLTIQRTEQRDSAMYRCASRKLDRTQPQHFGDGTRLSIL.

The chain joins TRBV11-2 to TRBJ2-1; 7 positions agree with TRBD1. V was clipped by 5 bases and J by 1 base; unmatched bases: 2. Germline CDR1 reads SGHAT; CDR2 reads FQNNGV. The CDR3 length is 14 residues. The CDR3: CASSRDSSYNEQFF. As DNA, the CDR3 is TGTGCCAGCAGCCGGGACAGTTCCTACAATGAGCAGTTCTTC.

Turning to this clonotype: A much more abundant neighbour one base away suggests this may be a read error. V usage is TRBV20-1 and J usage is TRBJ2-1; TRBD2 might be the D (5 bases). CDR1 is DFQATT, CDR2 SNEGSKA, per germline (reference sequence). This CDR3 region has 16 residues. CDR3 residues: CCASFTSGSSYNEQFF. The DNA for the CDR3 is TGCTGTGCTTCTTTTACGAGCGGTAGCTCCTACAATGAGCAGTTCTTC.

This clonotype was found many times. V is TRBV2 and J is TRBJ1-1, with D unresolved. Germline lookup yields CDR1 SNHLY and CDR2 FYNNEI. The CDR3 consists of 12 residues. The V gene lost 10 bases and the J gene lost 0 bases, with 9 bases spanning the gap. CDR3 coding DNA: TGTGCCACGCCACTCATGAACACTGAAGCTTTCTTT. It translates to CATPLMNTEAFF.

This clonotype has at least ten counts. The CDR3: CASSLNTGNTGELFF. CDR3 DNA sequence: TGTGCCAGCAGCCTTAATACAGGGAACACCGGGGAGCTGTTTTTT. V usage is TRBV3-1 and J usage is TRBJ2-2; D perhaps matches TRBD1 (5 bases). The CDR3 extends over 15 amino acids. In germline, CDR1 is LGHDT, CDR2 YNNKEL (reference sequence). V lost 4 bases and J lost 1, with 10 bases in between.

Many counts were recorded for this clonotype. The rearrangement joins TRBV5-5 to TRBJ1-2, with 7 positions matching TRBD1. The CDR3 loop spans 16 amino acids. V gave up 2 bases and J gave up 2 bases; unmatched junction bases: 9. CDR1 SGHKS and CDR2 YYEKEE come from the germline V gene (reference sequence). The CDR3 reads CASSFQTGTANYGYTF. The CDR3 DNA reads as TGTGCCAGCAGCTTTCAGACCGGGACAGCCAACTATGGCTACACCTTC.

This clonotype was counted only a few times. The CDR3 sequence: CASSQVDASAKNIQYF. The CDR3 DNA reads TGTGCCAGCAGCCAAGTGGACGCAAGCGCCAAAAACATTCAGTACTTC. The chain uses TRBV4-2 and TRBJ2-4; D not certain. Germline V gives CDR1 LGHNA, CDR2 YNFKEQ. V dropped 1 base and J dropped 1 base, with 11 bases sitting between them. The CDR3 is 16 amino acids.

This clonotype was observed a single time. This rearrangement joins TRBV6-1 to TRBJ2-1; a possible D gene is TRBD1 (6 bases). V lost 4 bases, J lost 6 bases, and 10 bases lay in between. CDR1 is MNHNS, CDR2 SASEGT, per germline. The CDR3 length is 13 residues. CDR3 DNA sequence: TGTGCCAGCAGTGGATTAGGGGGCAATGAGCAGTTCTTC. Residues: CASSGLGGNEQFF.

Only a few counts were recorded for this clonotype. V usage is TRBV7-9 and J usage is TRBJ1-2; 7 bases match TRBD1. This CDR3 has 16 residues. The germline CDR1 and CDR2 sequences are SEHNR and FQNEAQ (reference sequence). With V trimmed by 1 base and J by 8 bases, 13 bases remained unmatched. The CDR3 DNA is TGTGCCAGCAGCTTAGATGCGGACCGACAGGGAAGGGGCTACACCTTC. Translated, it gives CASSLDADRQGRGYTF.

This clonotype was counted ten times or more. The J gene is TRBJ2-1, the V gene TRBV24-1, with 12 bases fitting TRBD2. Germline trimming cut 2 bases from V and 7 bases from J; bases unmatched to any gene: 5. The CDR3 is 16 amino acids. Germline V lookup: CDR1 KGHDR, CDR2 SFDVKD. CDR3 in amino acids: CATSDSTSGSRNEQFF. The DNA for the CDR3 is TGTGCCACCAGTGATTCGACTAGCGGGAGTAGAAATGAGCAGTTCTTC.

This clonotype was seen a handful of times. The chain has TRBV2 and TRBJ2-1; D possibly uses TRBD1 or TRBD2 (5 bases each). V was cut by 3 bases and J by 7 bases, with 10 bases left in between. CDR3 length equals 13 residues. Germline lookup yields CDR1 SNHLY and CDR2 FYNNEI. CDR3 coding DNA: TGTGCCAGCAGTGATCGGGGCCTGAATGAGCAGTTCTTC. Its translation is CASSDRGLNEQFF.

This clonotype was seen a few times. The rearrangement joins TRBV5-1 to TRBJ2-7, with 8 bases that match TRBD1. The CDR3 spans 16 residues. The J segment lost 5 bases and the V segment lost 3 bases, leaving 13 bases of the junction unmatched. From germline, CDR1 is SGHRS and CDR2 YFSETQ. The CDR3 is CASSWGLGQVINEQYF. For the CDR3, the DNA is TGCGCCAGCAGCTGGGGGCTGGGACAGGTAATTAACGAGCAGTACTTC.

This chain uses TRBV2 with TRBJ2-7, with TRBD1 matching 8 bases. The V gene's germline CDR1 is SNHLY and CDR2 FYNNEI. J lost 3 bases, V lost 5 bases, and 9 bases had no gene match. The CDR3 covers 15 residues. Here the CDR3 DNA reads TGTGCCAGCAGTTACAACGGACAGGGAAACTACGAGCAGTACGTC. It encodes CASSYNGQGNYEQYV.

This clonotype was counted a few times. J is TRBJ1-5 and V is TRBV20-1, with 8 nucleotides matching TRBD1. Per the germline V gene, CDR1 is DFQATT and CDR2 is SNEGSKA (reference sequence). With 6 bases clipped from V and 2 bases from J, the junction kept 6 bases outside the gene matches. This CDR3 spans 14 amino acids. The CDR3 region is CSAKGTGGNQPQHF. DNA for the CDR3: TGCAGTGCCAAGGGGACAGGTGGCAATCAGCCCCAGCATTTT.